Here is one T cell receptor (beta chain) with its context. Its binding antigen is unknown. No clone much larger than this one lies a single base away; base qualities are absent. This sample was taken from a study of OX40 agonist ivuxolimab in advanced cancers. Study-wide context: Ivuxolimab was a fully human IgG2 agonistic monoclonal antibody targeting the costimulatory receptor OX40 (CD134). Intravenous ivuxolimab was administered to patients every 2 weeks at six dose levels: 0.01, 0.1, 0.3, 1.5, 3 and 10 mg/kg. Of the approximately 50 dose-escalation patients, hepatocellular carcinoma was present in some 19, melanoma in around 15, renal cell carcinoma in 9 and head and neck cancer in 9. In the dose-escalation cohort, 75% to 90% of patients were male, and the mean age was approximately 60 years with a range of about 23 to 79. Patients were allowed to have had prior anti-PD-1, anti-PD-L1 or anti-CTLA-4 therapy, and approximately 40% of the dose-escalation patients had previously received checkpoint inhibitors. Partial responses were achieved by three dose-escalation patients, of whom one had hepatocellular carcinoma and two had cutaneous melanoma. Peripheral TCRbeta sequencing aimed to test whether ivuxolimab altered TCR sequence diversity and caused clonal T-cell expansion. The monotherapy dose-escalation portion (N of about 57 patients) of the phase I ivuxolimab trial is reported in the paper. Overall study results and their limits: At doses of 0.1 to 3.0 mg/kg, clonal expansion of both CD4+ and CD8+ blood T cells was observed from baseline to week 6. The antigen specificity of the peripheral T cells that underwent clonal expansion was not determined. Low levels of normalized T-cell clonal expansion were also shown by some nonresponding patients. In partial responders in the 0.1-3.0 mg/kg groups, normalized peripheral clonal expansion was found to be among the lowest, especially among CD8+ T cells. On average, CD8+ T cells showed more expanded clones than CD4+ T cells after ivuxolimab.

The CDR3 runs 12 amino acids, cysteine and phenylalanine included. Solely the CDR3 DNA is kept, with 36 bases framed from the first base. Compared with germline, V lacks 6 bases and J lacks 7 bases; bases without a gene match: 4. CDR1 SQVTM and CDR2 ANQGSEA are derived from the germline V gene. Patients with a history of autoimmune disease or receiving systemic immunosuppression were excluded from the trial. Peripheral blood for TCR sequencing was collected from all dose cohorts at baseline, on cycle 4 day 1, and on cycle 7 day 1. The samples were drawn from a first-in-human, open-label, multicenter phase I dose-escalation trial of ivuxolimab. Adults with locally advanced or metastatic head and neck squamous cell, hepatocellular, melanoma or renal cell carcinoma were enrolled in the trial. Before TCR sequencing, CD4+ T cells and CD8+ T cells from peripheral blood were sorted into separate populations.

For sequencing of the TCRbeta CDR3 region, genomic DNA was extracted from the sorted cells. TCRbeta CDR3 regions were sequenced using the immunoSEQ Assay. TCRdb stores this immuneACCESS table with in-frame sequences only. Part of the clones is absent; in the studies checked, under half of the shortfall reflects unresolved V genes, and no reason is known for the rest. The sample table lists 75,000 to 100,000 clones, 80% to 90% of them with a count of one. The ten largest make up roughly 0.32% of the sample. This specimen consisted of CD4+ or CD8+ T cells sorted from blood, obtained in a trial of the OX40 agonist ivuxolimab. The chain uses TRBV29-1 and TRBJ1-4; the junction holds 8 bases that match TRBD1. The TCR was taken from an adult with an advanced solid tumor such as melanoma, head and neck, liver or kidney cancer. CDR3 region: CSVYTGGEKLFF. The DNA sequence reads TGCAGCGTGTATACAGGGGGTGAAAAACTGTTTTTT. The reference TRBV29-1 and TRBJ1-4 proteins fill in what lies around the CDR3, so the full variable domain reads SAVISQKPSRDICQRGTSLTIQCQVDSQVTMMFWYRQQPGQSLTLIATANQGSEATYESGFVIDKFPISRPNLTFSTLTVSNMSPEDSSIYLCSVYTGGEKLFFGSGTQLSVL.